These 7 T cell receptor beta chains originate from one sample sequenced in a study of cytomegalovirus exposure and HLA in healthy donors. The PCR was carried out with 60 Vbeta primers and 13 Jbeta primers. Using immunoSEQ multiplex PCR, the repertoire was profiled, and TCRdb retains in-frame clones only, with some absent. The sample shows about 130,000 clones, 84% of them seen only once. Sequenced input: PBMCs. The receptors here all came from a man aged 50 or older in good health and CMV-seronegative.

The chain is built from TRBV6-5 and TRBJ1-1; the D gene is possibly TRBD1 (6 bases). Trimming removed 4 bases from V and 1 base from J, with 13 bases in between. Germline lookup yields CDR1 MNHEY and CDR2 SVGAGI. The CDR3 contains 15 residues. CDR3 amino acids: CASSSQGLGNTEAFF. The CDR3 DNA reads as TGTGCCAGCAGTTCTCAGGGGCTGGGGAACACTGAAGCTTTCTTT.

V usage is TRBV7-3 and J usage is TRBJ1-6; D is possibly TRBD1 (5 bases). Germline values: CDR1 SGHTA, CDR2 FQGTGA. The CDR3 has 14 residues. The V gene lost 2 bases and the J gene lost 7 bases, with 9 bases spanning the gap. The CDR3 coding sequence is TGTGCCAGCAGCTTAGTGGGGGGGAATTCACCCCTCCACTTT. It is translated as CASSLVGGNSPLHF.

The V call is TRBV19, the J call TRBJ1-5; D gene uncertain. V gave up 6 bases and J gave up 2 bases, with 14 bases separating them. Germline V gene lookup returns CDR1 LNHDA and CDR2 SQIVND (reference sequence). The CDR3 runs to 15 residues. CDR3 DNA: TGTGCCAGTAGATACGCGGGCCGTGGCAATCAGCCCCAGCATTTT. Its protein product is CASRYAGRGNQPQHF.

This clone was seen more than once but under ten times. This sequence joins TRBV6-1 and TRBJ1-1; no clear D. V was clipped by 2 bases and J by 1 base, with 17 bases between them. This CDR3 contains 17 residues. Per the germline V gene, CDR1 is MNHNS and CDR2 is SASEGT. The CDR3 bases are TGTGCCAGCAGTGAAATCCCCCCAGGAACCGGGAACACTGAAGCTTTCTTT. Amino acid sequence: CASSEIPPGTGNTEAFF.

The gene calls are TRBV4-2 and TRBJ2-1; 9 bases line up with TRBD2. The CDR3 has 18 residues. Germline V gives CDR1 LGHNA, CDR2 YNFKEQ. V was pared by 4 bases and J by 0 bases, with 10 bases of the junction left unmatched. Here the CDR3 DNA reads TGTGCCAGCAGCCCATTAGCGGGGGCCCTGGACTCCTACAATGAGCAGTTCTTC. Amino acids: CASSPLAGALDSYNEQFF.

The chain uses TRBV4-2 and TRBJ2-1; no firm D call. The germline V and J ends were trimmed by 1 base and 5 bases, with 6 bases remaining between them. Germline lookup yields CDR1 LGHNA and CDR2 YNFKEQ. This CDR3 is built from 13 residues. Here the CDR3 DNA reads TGTGCCAGCAGCCAAGTTGCGGACAATGAGCAGTTCTTC. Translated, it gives CASSQVADNEQFF.

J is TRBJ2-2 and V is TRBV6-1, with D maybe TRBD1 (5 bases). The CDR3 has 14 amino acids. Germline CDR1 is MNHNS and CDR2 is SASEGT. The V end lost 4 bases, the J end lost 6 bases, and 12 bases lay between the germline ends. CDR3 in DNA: TGTGCCAGCAGTGGCCGGACACCCCCCGGGGAGCTGTTTTTT. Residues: CASSGRTPPGELFF.